Reported below is one TCR beta chain. Its cognate antigen has yet to be identified. Within one base of it there is no much larger clone, and no base qualities were kept. The receptor library was made with PCR. At the Johns Hopkins FTIC core, DNA from the cultured CD4+ T cells underwent TCR sequencing with the Oncomine TCR Beta short-read assay. Genomic DNA was extracted from the cultured CD4+ T cells with the QIAamp micro DNA kit. Oncomine TCR Beta libraries from cultured CD4+ T cells were pooled with unique dual indexes and sequenced on an Illumina iSeq 100. The authors' analysis ran thus. Non-productive sequences were removed, and CDR3s that did not start with C, did not end with F or W, or were shorter than 7 amino acids were discarded. The MANAFEST web application identified antigen-specific clonotypes by comparing peptide-stimulated wells against reference wells and other culture wells. Positive clones required FDR below 0.05, an odds ratio above 5, and productive frequency above 0.1% in at least two of three replicate wells. Cross-reactive clonotypes were defined as significantly expanded in both SARS-CoV-2 spike wells and at least one common cold coronavirus spike condition. CDR3 homology was assessed with Levenshtein distances (stringdist) and unrooted phylogenetic trees (ape) in R version 3.6.1. TCRdb cleaned the public reads at Q25 with fastp, built clones with MiXCR and kept in-frame beta chains. One record per CDR3 amino acid sequence lists the most common genes and DNA. V and J calls and clone size were set by TCRdb, not the authors. Here the sample has approximately 15,000 distinct CDR3 sequences; 45% to 60% occur a single time. The ten largest make up around 13% of the sample.

The data originate from a study of vaccination and CD4 T cells after COVID-19 (dated by TCRdb to the early 2020s). With regard to the full study: Convalescent patients had a positive SARS-CoV-2 result on nasal swab PCR, and of these patients, under ten had mild disease and one had severe disease. For stimulating the cultures, overlapping spike peptide pools were used, derived from SARS-CoV-2 as well as from the common cold coronaviruses HCoV-NL63, HCoV-OC43 and HCoV-229E. Six males and four females were included in the convalescent cohort, with two Hispanic individuals, seven Caucasians, two Asians and one multiracial person represented. Control cultures used a CEFX viral epitope pool as positive control, an HIV-1 Nef peptide pool as negative control, or no peptide. Post-COVID blood samples were collected from convalescent patients a median of around 100 days after diagnosis, with a range of roughly 30 to 170 days. Post-vaccine blood samples were collected a median of approximately 68 days after the second vaccine dose, ranging from 14 to 241 days. In roughly nine COVID-19 convalescent patients and several infection-naive healthy vaccine recipients, the spike-specific CD4+ TCR repertoire before mRNA vaccination was compared with the repertoire after mRNA vaccination. Participants received two doses of either the Pfizer-BioNTech BNT162b2 vaccine (n=8) or the Moderna mRNA-1273 vaccine (n=2).

The study at large found these results: Although the median number of SARS-CoV-2-reactive clonotypes went up from roughly 20 after infection to 38 after vaccination, the increase was not significant. Of the vaccine-specific clones found in convalescent patients, nearly all (304 of 307) were mono-reactive for SARS-CoV-2 spike instead of being cross-reactive with common cold coronaviruses. The number of convalescent patients in the study was relatively small, and the study did not examine early timepoints following natural infection. In convalescent patients, a median around 90% of post-vaccine SARS-CoV-2-reactive clones were detected only after vaccination, suggesting vaccine-specific priming.

The treatment or condition label of this sample denotes: approximately 11-day PBMC culture with coronavirus spike peptide pools or control peptides (ViraFEST assay). The study used the ViraFEST assay, which expanded antigen-specific T cells with peptide pools and then identified expanded clonotypes by TCR sequencing. Positive SARS-CoV-2 PCR tests in the convalescent patients dated from March to December 2020, before Alpha, Beta and Delta variants emerged in the United States. PBMCs were cultured at a few million per well in IMDM supplemented with roughly 5% human AB serum and about 10 IU/ml IL-2, with approximately 9.2 ug/ml peptide pools added. On days 3 and 7, half of the culture medium was replaced with fresh IL-2-containing medium. Once the cells had been in culture for about 10 days, the EasySep CD4+ T cell isolation kit was used to isolate CD4+ T cells by negative selection. Ficoll-Paque Plus gradient centrifugation was used to isolate PBMCs from whole blood, and the isolated PBMCs were then either used fresh or cryopreserved at -140C. Triplicate wells were generally used for each culture condition.

The source is a human donor who had recovered from COVID-19. The sample comprised CD4+ T cells from blood, cultured in vitro.

The sequence in DNA is TGTGCCAGCAGCCCAAAAGATGATACGCAGTATTTT. It translates as CASSPKDDTQYF. This receptor chain uses TRBV7-9 and TRBJ2-3; the D segment cannot be called with confidence. At the junction V is shortened by 5 bases and J by 6 bases, with 9 bases in between. The CDR3 spans 12 residues, from the cysteine through the phenylalanine. Only CDR3 DNA is held: 36 bases, read in frame from base 1. CDR1 and CDR2, per the germline V gene (reference sequence), are SEHNR and FQNEAQ.